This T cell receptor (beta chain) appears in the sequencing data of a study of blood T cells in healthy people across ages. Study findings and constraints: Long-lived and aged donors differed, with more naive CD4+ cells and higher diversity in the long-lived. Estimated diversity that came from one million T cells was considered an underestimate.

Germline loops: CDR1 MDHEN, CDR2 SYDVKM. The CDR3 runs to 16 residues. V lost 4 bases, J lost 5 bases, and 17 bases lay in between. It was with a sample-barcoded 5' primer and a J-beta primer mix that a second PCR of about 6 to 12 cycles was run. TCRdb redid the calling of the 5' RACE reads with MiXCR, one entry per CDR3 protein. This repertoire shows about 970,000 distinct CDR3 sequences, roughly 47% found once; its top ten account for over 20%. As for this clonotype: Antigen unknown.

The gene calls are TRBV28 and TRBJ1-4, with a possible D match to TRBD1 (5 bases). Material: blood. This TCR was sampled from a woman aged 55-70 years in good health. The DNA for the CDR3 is TGTGCCAGCAGTTCCCTTAGGGGAGCCACCAATGAAAAACTGTTTTTT. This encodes CASSSLRGATNEKLFF.